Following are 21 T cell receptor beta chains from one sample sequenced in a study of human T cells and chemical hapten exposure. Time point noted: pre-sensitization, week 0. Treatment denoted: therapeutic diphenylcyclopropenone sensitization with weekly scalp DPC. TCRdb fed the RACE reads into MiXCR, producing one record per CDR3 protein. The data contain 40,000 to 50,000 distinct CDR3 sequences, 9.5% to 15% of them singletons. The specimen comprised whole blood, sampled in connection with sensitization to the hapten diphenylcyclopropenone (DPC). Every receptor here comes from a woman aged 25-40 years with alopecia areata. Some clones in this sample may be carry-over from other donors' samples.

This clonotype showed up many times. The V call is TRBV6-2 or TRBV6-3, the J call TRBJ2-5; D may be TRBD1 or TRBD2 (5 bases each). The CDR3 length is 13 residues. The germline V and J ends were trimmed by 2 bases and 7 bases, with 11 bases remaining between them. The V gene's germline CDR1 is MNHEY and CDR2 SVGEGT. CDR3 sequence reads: CASSYGVGRTQYF. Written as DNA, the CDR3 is TGTGCCAGCAGTTACGGAGTGGGACGGACCCAGTACTTC.

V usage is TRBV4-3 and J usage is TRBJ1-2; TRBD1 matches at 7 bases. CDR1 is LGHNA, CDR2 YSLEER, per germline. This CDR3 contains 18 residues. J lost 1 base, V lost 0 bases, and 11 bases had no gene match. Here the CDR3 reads CASSQEAARTGGNYGYTF. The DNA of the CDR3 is TGCGCCAGCAGCCAAGAGGCGGCCAGGACAGGCGGTAACTATGGCTACACCTTC.

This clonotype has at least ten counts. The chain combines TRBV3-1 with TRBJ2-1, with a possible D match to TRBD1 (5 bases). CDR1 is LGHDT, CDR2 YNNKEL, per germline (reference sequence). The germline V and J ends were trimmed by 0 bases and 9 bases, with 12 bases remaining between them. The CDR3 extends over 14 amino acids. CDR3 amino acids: CASSQDLQGTEQFF. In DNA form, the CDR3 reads TGTGCCAGCAGCCAAGATCTGCAGGGAACTGAGCAGTTCTTC.

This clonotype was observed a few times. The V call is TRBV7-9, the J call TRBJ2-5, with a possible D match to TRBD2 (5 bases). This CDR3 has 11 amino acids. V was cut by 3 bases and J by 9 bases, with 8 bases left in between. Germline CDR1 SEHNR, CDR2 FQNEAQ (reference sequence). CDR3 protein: CASSLGVAQYF. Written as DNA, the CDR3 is TGTGCCAGCAGCTTGGGAGTGGCCCAGTACTTC. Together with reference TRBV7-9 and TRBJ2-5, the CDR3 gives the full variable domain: DTGVSQNPRHKITKRGQNVTFRCDPISEHNRLYWYRQTLGQGPEFLTYFQNEAQLEKSRLLSDRFSAERPKGSFSTLEIQRTEQGDSAMYLCASSLGVAQYFGPGTRLLVL.

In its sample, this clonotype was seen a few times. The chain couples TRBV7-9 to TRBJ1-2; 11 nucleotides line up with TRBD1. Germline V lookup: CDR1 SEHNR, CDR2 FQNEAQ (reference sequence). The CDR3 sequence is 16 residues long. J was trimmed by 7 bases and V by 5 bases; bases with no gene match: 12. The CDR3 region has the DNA TGTGCCAGCAGCCTCCACCGAGGGACAGGGGGTCTTGGCTACACCTTC. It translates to CASSLHRGTGGLGYTF.

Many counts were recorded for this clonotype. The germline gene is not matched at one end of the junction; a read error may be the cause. CDR3 amino acids: CSAREGTGVYEQYF. The CDR3 nucleotides are TGCAGTGCCAGAGAAGGAACAGGGGTCTACGAGCAGTACTTC. The genes are TRBV20-1 and TRBJ2-7, with TRBD1 identical over 7 bases. The CDR3 is 14 residues long. CDR1 and CDR2 (germline): DFQATT, SNEGSKA (reference sequence).

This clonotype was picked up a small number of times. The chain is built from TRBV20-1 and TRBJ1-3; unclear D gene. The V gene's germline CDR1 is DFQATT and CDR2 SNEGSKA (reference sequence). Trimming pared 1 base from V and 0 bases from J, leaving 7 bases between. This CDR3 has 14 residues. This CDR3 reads CSARGVRSGNTIYF. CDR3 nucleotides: TGCAGTGCTAGAGGCGTCCGCTCTGGAAACACCATATATTTT.

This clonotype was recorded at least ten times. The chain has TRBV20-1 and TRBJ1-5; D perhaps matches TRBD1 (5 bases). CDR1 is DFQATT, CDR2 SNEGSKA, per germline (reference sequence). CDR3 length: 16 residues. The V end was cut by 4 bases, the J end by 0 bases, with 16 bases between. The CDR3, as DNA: TGCAGTGCTAAATACAGGAGTGGGGGTAGCAATCAGCCCCAGCATTTT. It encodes CSAKYRSGGSNQPQHF.

CDR3 sequence reads: CASSYPRQGGNQPQHF. Here the CDR3 DNA reads TGTGCCAGCAGTTACCCTAGACAGGGGGGCAATCAGCCCCAGCATTTT. The gene calls are TRBV6-5 and TRBJ1-5, with 9 positions matching TRBD1. V trimming: 2 bases; J trimming: 2 bases; junction bases outside the gene matches: 4. Germline V gene data show CDR1 as MNHEY and CDR2 as SVGAGI. This CDR3 comprises 16 residues.

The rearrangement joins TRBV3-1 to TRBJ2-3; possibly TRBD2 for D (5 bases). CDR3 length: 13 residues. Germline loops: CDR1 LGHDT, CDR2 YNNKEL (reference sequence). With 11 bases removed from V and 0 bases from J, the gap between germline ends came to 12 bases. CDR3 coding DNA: TGTGCCGCGAGTCGGGGTAGCACAGATACGCAGTATTTT. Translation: CAASRGSTDTQYF.

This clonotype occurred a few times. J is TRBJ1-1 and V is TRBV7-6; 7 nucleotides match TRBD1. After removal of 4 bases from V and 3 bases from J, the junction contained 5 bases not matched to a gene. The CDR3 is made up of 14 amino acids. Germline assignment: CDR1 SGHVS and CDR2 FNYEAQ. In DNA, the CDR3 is TGTGCCAGCAGCTCAACAGGGGATTACACTGAAGCTTTCTTT. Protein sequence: CASSSTGDYTEAFF.

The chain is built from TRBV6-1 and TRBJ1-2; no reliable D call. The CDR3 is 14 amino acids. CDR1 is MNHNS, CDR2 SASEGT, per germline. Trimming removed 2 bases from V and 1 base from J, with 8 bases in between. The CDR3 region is CASSESLINYGYTF. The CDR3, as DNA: TGTGCCAGCAGTGAATCCCTGATTAACTATGGCTACACCTTC.

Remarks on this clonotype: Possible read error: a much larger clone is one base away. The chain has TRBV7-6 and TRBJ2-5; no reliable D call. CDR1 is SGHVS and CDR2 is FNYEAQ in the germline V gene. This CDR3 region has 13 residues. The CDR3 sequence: CGSSLTHPGTQYF. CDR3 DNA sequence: TGTGGCAGCAGCTTAACACACCCAGGGACCCAGTACTTC.

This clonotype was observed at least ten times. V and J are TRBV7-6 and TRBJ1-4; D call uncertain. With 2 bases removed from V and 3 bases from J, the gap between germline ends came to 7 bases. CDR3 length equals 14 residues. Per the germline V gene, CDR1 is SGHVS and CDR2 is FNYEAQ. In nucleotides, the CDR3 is TGTGCCAGCAGCTTACGGGGAGCTAATGAAAAACTGTTTTTT. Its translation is CASSLRGANEKLFF.

CDR3 bases: TGTGCCAGCAGTTACGGGTTCTCTGGGGCCAACGTCCTGACTTTC. Its protein is CASSYGFSGANVLTF. The rearrangement joins TRBV6-5 to TRBJ2-6; D is uncertain. This CDR3 spans 15 amino acids. V lost 2 bases to trimming and J lost 0 bases, with 5 bases between them. Germline V lookup: CDR1 MNHEY, CDR2 SVGAGI.

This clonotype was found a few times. The DNA for the CDR3 is TGTGCCGCAGCTCAAGGAGGGGGCGAGACCCAGTACTTC. Amino acids: CAAAQGGGETQYF. The chain has TRBV7-9 and TRBJ2-5; weak D call: TRBD1 (7 bases). V lost 11 bases and J 5 bases, leaving 18 bases between the germline ends. The CDR3 extends over 13 amino acids. Germline V gene lookup returns CDR1 SEHNR and CDR2 FQNEAQ (reference sequence).

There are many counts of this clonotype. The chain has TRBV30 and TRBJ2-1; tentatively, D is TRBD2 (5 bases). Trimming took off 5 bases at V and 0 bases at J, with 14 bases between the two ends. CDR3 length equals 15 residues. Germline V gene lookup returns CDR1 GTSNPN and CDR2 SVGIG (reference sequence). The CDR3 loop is CAWDNGLGSYNEQFF. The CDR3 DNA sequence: TGTGCCTGGGACAACGGACTCGGCTCCTACAATGAGCAGTTCTTC.

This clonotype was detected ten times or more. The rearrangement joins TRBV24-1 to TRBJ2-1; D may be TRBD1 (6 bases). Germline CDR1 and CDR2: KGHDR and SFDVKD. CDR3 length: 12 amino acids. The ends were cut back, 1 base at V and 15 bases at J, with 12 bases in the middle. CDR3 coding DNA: TGTGCCACCAGTGATTTTTGGGGGCCGACGTTCTTC. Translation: CATSDFWGPTFF.

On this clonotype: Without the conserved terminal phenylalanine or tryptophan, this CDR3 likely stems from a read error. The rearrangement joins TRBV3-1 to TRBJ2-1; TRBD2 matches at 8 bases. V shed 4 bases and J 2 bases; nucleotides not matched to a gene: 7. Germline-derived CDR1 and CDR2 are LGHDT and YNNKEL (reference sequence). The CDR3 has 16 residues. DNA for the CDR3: TGTGCCAGCAGCCCCGCGGGAGGCCTAACCTACAATGAGCAGTTCTTA. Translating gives CASSPAGGLTYNEQFL.

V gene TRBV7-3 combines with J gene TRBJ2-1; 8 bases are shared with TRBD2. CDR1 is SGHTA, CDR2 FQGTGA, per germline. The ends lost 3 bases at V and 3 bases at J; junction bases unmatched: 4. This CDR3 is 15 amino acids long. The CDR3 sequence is CASSLLSGNYNEQFF. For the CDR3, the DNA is TGTGCCAGCAGCTTGCTTAGCGGGAACTACAATGAGCAGTTCTTC. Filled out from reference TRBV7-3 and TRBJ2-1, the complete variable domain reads GAGVSQTPSNKVTEKGKYVELRCDPISGHTALYWYRQSLGQGPEFLIYFQGTGAADDSGLPNDRFFAVRPEGSVSTLKIQRTERGDSAVYLCASSLLSGNYNEQFFGPGTRLTVL.

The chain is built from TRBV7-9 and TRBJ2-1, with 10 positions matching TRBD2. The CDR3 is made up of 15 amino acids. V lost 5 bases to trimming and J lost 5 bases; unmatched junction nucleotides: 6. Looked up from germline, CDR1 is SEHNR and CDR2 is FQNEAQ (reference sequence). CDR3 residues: CASSRGLAVNNEQFF. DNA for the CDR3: TGTGCCAGCAGCCGCGGACTAGCGGTTAACAATGAGCAGTTCTTC.